The table lists the clone carrying this T cell receptor (beta chain) with a few counts. Antigen unknown. The study pooled second doses at about 4 or about 12 weeks. The entry originates in a study of T cell responses to AZD1222 COVID-19 vaccine. Study-wide points: Clonal diversity may have been underestimated, and the donors were mostly white British, with more females than males. Baseline testing showed seropositivity in only a handful of AZD1222 recipients.

The repertoire was sequenced with immunoSEQ multiplex PCR; TCRdb's copy has only in-frame clones and lacks some. The data contain 40,000 to 60,000 clones, around 90% of them singletons. The specimen comprised peripheral blood, sampled 28 days after the second AZD1222 dose. This TCR came from an adult who received the AZD1222 COVID-19 vaccine.

The CDR3 protein is CASAGTGDSPLHF. The CDR3 coding sequence is TGTGCCAGTGCTGGGACAGGGGACTCACCCCTCCACTTT. The chain has TRBV6-5 and TRBJ1-6; 10 bases line up with TRBD1. Looked up from germline, CDR1 is MNHEY and CDR2 is SVGAGI. This CDR3 is 13 amino acids long. V lost 9 bases to trimming and J lost 10 bases; unmatched junction nucleotides: 6.